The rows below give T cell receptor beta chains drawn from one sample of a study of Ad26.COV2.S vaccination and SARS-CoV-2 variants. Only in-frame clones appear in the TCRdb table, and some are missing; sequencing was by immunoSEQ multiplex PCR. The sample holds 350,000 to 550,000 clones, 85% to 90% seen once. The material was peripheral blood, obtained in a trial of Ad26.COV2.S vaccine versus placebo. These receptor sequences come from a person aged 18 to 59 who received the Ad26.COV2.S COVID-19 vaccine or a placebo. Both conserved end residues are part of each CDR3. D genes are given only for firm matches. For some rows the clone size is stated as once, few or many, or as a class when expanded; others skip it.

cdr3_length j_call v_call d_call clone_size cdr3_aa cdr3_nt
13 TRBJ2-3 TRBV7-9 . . CASSLGSTDTQYF TGTGCCAGCAGCTTGGGTAGCACAGATACGCAGTATTTT
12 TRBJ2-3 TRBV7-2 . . CASSQNLDTQYF TGTGCCAGCAGCCAGAATCTAGATACGCAGTATTTT
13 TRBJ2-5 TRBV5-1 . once CASSLEPAKTQYF TGCGCCAGCAGCTTGGAGCCTGCAAAGACCCAGTACTTC
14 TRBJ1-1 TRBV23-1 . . CASSRAGVGTEAFF TGCGCCAGCAGTAGGGCAGGCGTCGGCACTGAAGCTTTCTTT
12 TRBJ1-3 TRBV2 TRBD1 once CASSLQGDTIYF TGTGCCAGCAGTCTTCAGGGGGACACCATATATTTT
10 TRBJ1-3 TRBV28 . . CASSRNTIYF TGTGCCAGCAGCCGAAACACCATATATTTT
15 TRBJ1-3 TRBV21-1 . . CASSMGGLSGNTIYF TGTGCCAGCAGCATGGGGGGACTCTCTGGAAACACCATATATTTT
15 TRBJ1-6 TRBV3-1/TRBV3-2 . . CASSLMISGSSPLHF TGTGCCAGCAGCCTTATGATTTCAGGGTCTTCACCCCTCCACTTT
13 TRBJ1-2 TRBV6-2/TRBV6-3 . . CASSLQGVGGYTF TGTGCCAGCAGCTTACAGGGAGTTGGGGGCTACACCTTC
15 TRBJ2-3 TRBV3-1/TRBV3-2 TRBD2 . CASSQIRAGAVTQYF TGTGCCAGCAGCCAAATTAGGGCGGGAGCCGTCACGCAGTATTTT
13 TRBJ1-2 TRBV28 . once CASRTGTIYGYTF TGTGCCAGCAGGACCGGGACTATATATGGCTACACCTTC
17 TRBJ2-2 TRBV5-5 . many CASRASVASVRTGELFF TGTGCCAGCAGGGCTTCGGTGGCCAGCGTACGCACCGGGGAGCTGTTTTTT
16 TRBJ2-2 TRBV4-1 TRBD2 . CASSQRTSFNTGELFF TGCGCCAGCAGCCAGAGGACTAGCTTTAACACCGGGGAGCTGTTTTTT
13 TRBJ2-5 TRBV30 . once CAWEGGFQETQYF TGTGCCTGGGAGGGGGGGTTCCAAGAGACCCAGTACTTC
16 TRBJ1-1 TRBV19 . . CASSINRPLGSTEAFF TGTGCCAGTAGTATAAACCGGCCATTAGGCAGCACTGAAGCTTTCTTT
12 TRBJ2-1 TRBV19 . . CASSIAYNEQFF TGTGCCAGTAGTATCGCCTACAATGAGCAGTTCTTC
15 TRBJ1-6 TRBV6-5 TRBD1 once CASSYERGPRSPLHF TGTGCCAGCAGTTATGAAAGGGGGCCACGATCACCCCTCCACTTT
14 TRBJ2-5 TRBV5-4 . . CASSWQGIQETQYF TGTGCCAGCAGCTGGCAGGGGATCCAAGAGACCCAGTACTTC
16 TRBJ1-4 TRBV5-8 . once CATGSQVAGVNEKLFF TGTGCCACAGGGAGTCAGGTGGCAGGGGTTAATGAAAAACTGTTTTTT
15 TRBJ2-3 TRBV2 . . CASSISHASTDTQYF TGTGCCAGCAGTATCAGTCACGCTAGCACAGATACGCAGTATTTT